A selection of T cell receptor beta chains follows, all from one sample in a study of T cells after yellow fever vaccination. TCRdb fed the 5' RACE reads into MiXCR, producing one record per CDR3 protein. The table records some 600,000 distinct CDR3 sequences, over 9% of them present only once. Source: PBMCs, taken on the day of the yellow fever booster vaccination. The origin of the receptors is a man aged 25-45 years who received the YFV17D yellow fever vaccine. Each CDR3 is given with its conserved first and last residue. A D gene is named only where the DNA matches it firmly. Some rows mark clone size as missing; the rest say once, few, many or name a class of expanded clone.

>TRBV6-1|NA|TRBD2|TRBJ2-2
CASSDWTSSPGELLF
TGTGCCAGCAGTGACTGGACTAGCTCCCCCGGGGAGCTGCTTTTT
>TRBV6-5|few|TRBD1|TRBJ1-5
CASSPSIRQGSNQPQHF
TGTGCCAGCAGTCCCTCGATTCGACAGGGAAGCAATCAGCCCCAGCATTTT
>TRBV7-9|NA|NA|TRBJ1-1
CASSSAEAFF
TGTGCCAGCAGCTCAGCCGAGGCTTTCTTT
>TRBV7-9|NA|NA|TRBJ1-2
CASSLALPGGGYTF
TGTGCCAGCAGCTTAGCGCTTCCCGGGGGTGGCTACACCTTC
>TRBV5-1|few|TRBD2|TRBJ2-5
CASSLVGGIQETQYF
TGCGCCAGCAGCTTAGTGGGAGGGATCCAAGAGACCCAGTACTTC
>TRBV6-2/TRBV6-3|few|TRBD2|TRBJ2-1
CASSYLLSQGRGRISPLRQFF
TGTGCCAGCAGTTACTTACTAAGCCAGGGGCGCGGGAGGATTTCTCCGCTTCGGCAGTTCTTC
>TRBV18|few|TRBD2|TRBJ2-7
CASSPGDPGLAVEQYF
TGTGCCAGCTCGCCGGGTGATCCGGGACTAGCGGTCGAGCAGTACTTC
>TRBV10-3|few|NA|TRBJ2-3
CAISQSLGDTQYF
TGTGCCATCAGTCAGAGTCTGGGGGATACGCAGTATTTT
>TRBV5-1|NA|TRBD2|TRBJ2-7
CASSGLAGGDNEQYF
TGCGCCAGCAGCGGACTAGCGGGAGGGGATAACGAGCAGTACTTC
>TRBV7-3|NA|NA|TRBJ2-7
CASIGNGGYEQYF
TGTGCCAGCATCGGGAATGGAGGGTACGAGCAGTACTTC
>TRBV6-2/TRBV6-3|NA|NA|TRBJ2-1
CASSYSRLPLSEQFF
TGTGCCAGCAGTTACTCGCGCCTACCTCTCAGTGAGCAGTTCTTC
>TRBV19|many|NA|TRBJ1-1
CASIGTEAFF
TGTGCCAGTATCGGCACTGAAGCTTTCTTT
>TRBV2|NA|NA|TRBJ2-1
CASSEGYHNEQFF
TGTGCCAGCAGTGAAGGATATCACAATGAGCAGTTCTTC
>TRBV6-2/TRBV6-3|NA|NA|TRBJ2-3
CASSWTDSITDTQYF
TGTGCCAGCAGCTGGACAGATTCGATCACAGATACGCAGTATTTT
>TRBV5-5|NA|NA|TRBJ2-2
CASGRVLRDTGELFF
TGTGCCAGCGGCCGGGTCCTCCGGGACACCGGGGAGCTGTTTTTT
>TRBV7-6|NA|TRBD2|TRBJ2-1
CASSPRPGLAGNNEQFF
TGTGCCAGCAGCCCCCGGCCTGGACTAGCGGGAAACAATGAGCAGTTCTTC
>TRBV29-1|NA|NA|TRBJ2-5
CSVGFNGKETQYF
TGCAGCGTTGGGTTTAACGGAAAAGAGACCCAGTACTTC
>TRBV6-2/TRBV6-3|few|TRBD2|TRBJ2-3
CASKISGSTSTDTQYF
TGTGCCAGCAAGATTAGCGGGAGTACTAGCACAGATACGCAGTATTTT
>TRBV14|few|TRBD2|TRBJ2-2
CASSQRPSGGLSTGELFF
TGTGCCAGCAGCCAAAGGCCCAGCGGGGGCCTTAGCACCGGGGAGCTGTTTTTT
>TRBV7-9|NA|NA|TRBJ2-3
CASSLASPPTDTQYF
TGTGCCAGCAGCTTAGCTAGCCCCCCCACAGATACGCAGTATTTT
>TRBV24-1|few|TRBD2|TRBJ2-1
CATSDQAGETYNEQFF
TGTGCCACCAGTGATCAAGCGGGAGAGACCTACAATGAGCAGTTCTTC
>TRBV9|NA|NA|TRBJ2-1
CASSDSHEQFF
TGTGCCAGCAGCGACTCACATGAGCAGTTCTTC
>TRBV6-5|NA|TRBD1|TRBJ2-5
CASSYGLGTGQETQYF
TGTGCCAGCAGTTACGGACTTGGGACAGGCCAAGAGACCCAGTACTTC
>TRBV4-3|once|TRBD2|TRBJ2-3
CASIQASSGSFTDTQYF
TGCGCCAGCATCCAAGCCTCTAGCGGGAGTTTTACAGATACGCAGTATTTT
>TRBV2|NA|TRBD1|TRBJ2-7
CASRTATGGLYEQYF
TGTGCCAGCAGGACCGCGACAGGGGGACTCTACGAGCAGTACTTC
>TRBV5-5|few|NA|TRBJ1-5
CASSLEGGFQPQHF
TGTGCCAGCAGCTTGGAAGGGGGGTTTCAGCCCCAGCATTTT
>TRBV30|few|NA|TRBJ2-1
CAWTPVYDEQFF
TGTGCCTGGACCCCGGTCTATGATGAGCAGTTCTTC
>TRBV7-9|few|NA|TRBJ1-4
CASSFDRTTNEKLFF
TGTGCCAGCAGCTTTGACAGAACAACTAATGAAAAACTGTTTTTT
>TRBV27|NA|NA|TRBJ2-3
CASSNLTLTLADTQYF
TGTGCCAGCAGTAACCTTACCCTGACATTGGCAGATACGCAGTATTTT
>TRBV4-3|NA|NA|TRBJ2-7
CASSLEGGTRGEQYF
TGCGCCAGCAGCCTCGAGGGCGGGACGCGCGGCGAGCAGTACTTC
>TRBV12-3/TRBV12-4|few|TRBD2|TRBJ2-3
CASSLNAGGFPDTQYF
TGTGCCAGCAGTCTCAATGCGGGAGGGTTCCCAGATACGCAGTATTTT
>TRBV24-1|NA|TRBD2|TRBJ2-1
CATELAGGNEQFF
TGTGCCACCGAACTAGCGGGAGGCAATGAGCAGTTCTTC
>TRBV10-3|NA|TRBD1|TRBJ2-4
CAISEQDRAKNIQYF
TGTGCCATCAGTGAGCAGGACAGGGCCAAAAACATTCAGTACTTC
>TRBV12-3/TRBV12-4|few|NA|TRBJ2-3
CASSLAGGFGRTDTQYF
TGTGCCAGCAGTTTAGCGGGTGGTTTTGGGAGGACAGATACGCAGTATTTT
>TRBV2|many|NA|TRBJ1-2
CASSARDSPLYGYTF
TGTGCCAGCAGTGCCCGGGACTCACCGCTTTATGGCTACACCTTC
>TRBV20-1|NA|NA|TRBJ1-5
CSARGTRANQPQHF
TGCAGTGCTAGGGGGACCCGCGCCAATCAGCCCCAGCATTTT
>TRBV7-8|few|TRBD2|TRBJ2-7
CASSGLAGFHEQYF
TGTGCCAGCAGCGGCTTAGCGGGATTCCACGAGCAGTACTTC
>TRBV12-3/TRBV12-4|few|NA|TRBJ2-3
CASSPDGGGTDTQYF
TGTGCCAGCAGTCCGGACGGGGGTGGCACAGATACGCAGTATTTT
>TRBV7-8|few|NA|TRBJ2-1
CASSLGQTSRYNEQFF
TGTGCCAGCAGCTTAGGGCAGACCTCCCGGTACAATGAGCAGTTCTTC
>TRBV3-1|NA|TRBD2|TRBJ2-7
CASSPFGLAGYEQYF
TGTGCCAGCAGCCCGTTCGGACTAGCGGGATACGAGCAGTACTTC
>TRBV5-1|NA|NA|TRBJ2-5
CASAPEPEGETQYF
TGCGCCAGCGCCCCGGAACCTGAGGGGGAGACCCAGTACTTC
>TRBV7-9|many|NA|TRBJ2-7
CASSLGTTYEQYF
TGTGCCAGCAGCTTAGGGACAACCTACGAGCAGTACTTC
>TRBV7-2|NA|NA|TRBJ2-6
CASSLTRLSGANVLTF
TGTGCCAGCAGCTTAACCAGGCTCTCTGGGGCCAACGTCCTGACTTTC
>TRBV5-1|few|NA|TRBJ1-5
CASSSGHFSNQPQHF
TGCGCCAGCAGCTCGGGACATTTTAGCAATCAGCCCCAGCATTTT
>TRBV20-1|NA|TRBD2|TRBJ2-3
CCARTLAGHHTDTQYF
TGCTGTGCTAGAACGCTAGCGGGACACCACACAGATACGCAGTATTTT
>TRBV20-1|NA|NA|TRBJ1-3
CSAGQAQGLDTIYF
TGCAGTGCGGGCCAGGCACAGGGATTGGACACCATATATTTT
>TRBV14|few|TRBD1|TRBJ1-2
CASSQRAPGQDRYGYTF
TGTGCCAGCAGCCAAAGAGCCCCGGGACAGGACCGCTATGGCTACACCTTC
>TRBV6-2/TRBV6-3|NA|NA|TRBJ1-2
CASEDRNYGYTF
TGTGCCAGCGAGGACAGAAACTATGGCTACACCTTC
>TRBV2|NA|TRBD2|TRBJ2-7
CASTRLAGEAYEQYF
TGTGCCAGCACCCGACTAGCGGGAGAGGCGTACGAGCAGTACTTC
>TRBV3-1|NA|NA|TRBJ1-2
CASSHRGSSYGYTF
TGTGCCAGCAGCCACAGAGGTTCTTCCTATGGCTACACCTTC